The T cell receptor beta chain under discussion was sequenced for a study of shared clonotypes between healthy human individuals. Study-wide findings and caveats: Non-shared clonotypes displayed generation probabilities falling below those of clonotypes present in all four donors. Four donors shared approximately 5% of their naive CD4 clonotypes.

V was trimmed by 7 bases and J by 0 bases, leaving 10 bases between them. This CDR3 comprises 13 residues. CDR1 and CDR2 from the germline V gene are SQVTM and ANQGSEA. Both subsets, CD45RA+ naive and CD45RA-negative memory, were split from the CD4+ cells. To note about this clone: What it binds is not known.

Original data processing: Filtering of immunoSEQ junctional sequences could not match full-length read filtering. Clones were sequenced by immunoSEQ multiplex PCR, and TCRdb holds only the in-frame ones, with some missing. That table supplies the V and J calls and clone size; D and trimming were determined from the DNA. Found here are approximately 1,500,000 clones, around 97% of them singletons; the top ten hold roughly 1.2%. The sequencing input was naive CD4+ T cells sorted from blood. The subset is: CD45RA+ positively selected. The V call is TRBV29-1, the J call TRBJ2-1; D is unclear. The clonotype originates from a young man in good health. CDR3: CSAATSSYNEQFF. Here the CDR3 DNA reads TGCAGCGCGGCGACGAGCTCCTACAATGAGCAGTTCTTC.